This T cell receptor beta chain was identified in a study of T cells after yellow fever vaccination. Across the whole study: Preparation used SMART-Seq v4 Ultra Low Input for the low-cell-number fractions. Overall study results and limits: Just a small share of clonotypes turned up in the CD4 compartment as well as the CD8 compartment.

UMIs and a universal primer site were added when TCR cDNA was made by 5'RACE template switching. TCRdb reanalysed the 5' RACE reads using MiXCR and keeps one entry per CDR3 protein. The sample includes approximately 70,000 distinct CDR3 sequences, approximately 7% of them seen just once. CDR3 length: 15 residues. Trimming cost V 6 bases and J 7 bases, with 22 bases left between them. This clonotype has a count of ten or more. Its antigen remains unknown. The material sequenced was CD8+ T cells sorted from PBMCs, taken around 45 days after the first yellow fever vaccination. This receptor was taken from a man in his late teens or twenties who received the YFV17D yellow fever vaccine. The rearrangement uses TRBV12-3 or TRBV12-4 and TRBJ2-7; D is possibly TRBD1 (6 bases). CDR3 protein: CASSAPDRTGIEQYF. In DNA, the CDR3 is TGTGCCAGCAGCGCTCCGGACCGAACAGGGATTGAGCAGTACTTC.